This T cell receptor beta chain was sequenced for a study of cytomegalovirus exposure and HLA in healthy donors. Regarding the study as a whole: Across donors, presence/absence analyses took sequencing depth to be roughly uniform.

Between the trimmed V and J ends, which lost 0 bases and 0 bases, there was a span of 10 bases. Germline loops: CDR1 SGDLS, CDR2 YYNGEE. This CDR3 is 16 amino acids long. Details on this clone: The antigen is undetermined.

PCR employed 60 Vbeta and 13 Jbeta primers. TCRdb's table, derived via immunoSEQ multiplex PCR, lists solely in-frame clones and lacks some. The top ten clones hold roughly 4.5% of a sample with approximately 150,000 clones, about 80% of them seen once. This receptor was obtained from a man between 40 and 49 years old in good health and CMV-seronegative. Sequencing used PBMCs. V and J are TRBV9 and TRBJ1-3, with TRBD1 as a possible D gene (5 bases). For the CDR3, the DNA is TGTGCCAGCAGCGTAGCTGGGGCAAACTCTGGAAACACCATATATTTT. Its translation: CASSVAGANSGNTIYF. Filled out from reference TRBV9 and TRBJ1-3, the complete variable domain reads DSGVTQTPKHLITATGQRVTLRCSPRSGDLSVYWYQQSLDQGLQFLIQYYNGEERAKGNILERFSAQQFPDLHSELNLSSLELGDSALYFCASSVAGANSGNTIYFGEGSWLTVV.